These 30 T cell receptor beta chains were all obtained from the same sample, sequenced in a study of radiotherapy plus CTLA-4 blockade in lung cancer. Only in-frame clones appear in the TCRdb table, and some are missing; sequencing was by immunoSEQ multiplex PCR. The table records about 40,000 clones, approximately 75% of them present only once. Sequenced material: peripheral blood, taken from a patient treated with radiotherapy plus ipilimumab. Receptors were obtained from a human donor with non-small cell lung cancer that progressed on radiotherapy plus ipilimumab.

CDR3 residues: CASSIGRGAETQYF. The DNA for the CDR3 is TGTGCCAGTAGTATAGGACGGGGAGCCGAGACCCAGTACTTC. The rearrangement uses TRBV19 and TRBJ2-5; tentatively, D is TRBD2 (5 bases). The length of the CDR3 is 14 residues. V lost 1 base, J lost 5 bases, and 11 bases lay in between. Looked up from germline, CDR1 is LNHDA and CDR2 is SQIVND (reference sequence).

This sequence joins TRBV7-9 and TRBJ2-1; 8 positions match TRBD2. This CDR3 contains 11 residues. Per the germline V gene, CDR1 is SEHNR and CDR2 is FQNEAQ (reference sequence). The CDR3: CVGGGSNEQFF. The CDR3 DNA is TGTGTCGGGGGGGGGTCGAATGAGCAGTTCTTC.

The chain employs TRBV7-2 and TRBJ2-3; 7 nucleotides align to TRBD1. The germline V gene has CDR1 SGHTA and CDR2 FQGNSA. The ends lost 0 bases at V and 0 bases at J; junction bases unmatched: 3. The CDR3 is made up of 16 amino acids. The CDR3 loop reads CASSLALDRSTDTQYF. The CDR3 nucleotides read TGTGCCAGCAGCTTAGCGCTGGACAGGAGCACAGATACGCAGTATTTT.

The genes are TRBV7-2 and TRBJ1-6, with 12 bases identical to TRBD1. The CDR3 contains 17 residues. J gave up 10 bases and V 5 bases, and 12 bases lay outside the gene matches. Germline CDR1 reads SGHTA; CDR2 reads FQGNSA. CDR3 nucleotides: TGTGCCAGCAGCCCTCGACCGGGACAGGGGGCCGGCTCACCCCTCCACTTT. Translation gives CASSPRPGQGAGSPLHF.

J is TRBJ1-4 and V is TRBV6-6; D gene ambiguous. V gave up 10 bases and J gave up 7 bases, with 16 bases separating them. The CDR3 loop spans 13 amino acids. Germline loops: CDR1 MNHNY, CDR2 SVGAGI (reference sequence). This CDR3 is CATLGGGGEKLFF. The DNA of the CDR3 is TGTGCCACCCTGGGAGGAGGAGGTGAAAAACTGTTTTTT.

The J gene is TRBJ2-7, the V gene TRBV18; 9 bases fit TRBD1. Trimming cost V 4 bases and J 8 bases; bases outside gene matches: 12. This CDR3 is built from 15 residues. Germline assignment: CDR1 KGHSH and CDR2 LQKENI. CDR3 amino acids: CASSRDRDRVVQQYF. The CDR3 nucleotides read TGTGCCAGCTCACGCGACCGGGACAGGGTAGTACAGCAGTACTTC.

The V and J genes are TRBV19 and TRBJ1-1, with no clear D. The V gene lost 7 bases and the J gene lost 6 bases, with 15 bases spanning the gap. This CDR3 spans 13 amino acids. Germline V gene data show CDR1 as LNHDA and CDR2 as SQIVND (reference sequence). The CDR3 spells CASTLEAYAEAFF. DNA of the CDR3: TGTGCCAGTACCCTGGAGGCCTACGCTGAAGCTTTCTTT.

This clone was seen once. The CDR3 region has the DNA TGTGCCAGCAGCCAGGAGGGTAACTATGGCTACACCTTC. Translated, it gives CASSQEGNYGYTF. The rearrangement uses TRBV7-2 and TRBJ1-2; D call uncertain. CDR3 size: 13 residues. V was pared by 5 bases and J by 1 base, with 8 bases between. CDR1 and CDR2 from the germline V gene are SGHTA and FQGNSA.

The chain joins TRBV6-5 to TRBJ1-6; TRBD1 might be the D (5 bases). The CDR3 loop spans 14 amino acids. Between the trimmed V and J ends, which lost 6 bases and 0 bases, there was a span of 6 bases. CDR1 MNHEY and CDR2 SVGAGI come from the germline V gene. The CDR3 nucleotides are TGTGCCAGCAGGGACAACTCCTATAATTCACCCCTCCACTTT. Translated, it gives CASRDNSYNSPLHF.

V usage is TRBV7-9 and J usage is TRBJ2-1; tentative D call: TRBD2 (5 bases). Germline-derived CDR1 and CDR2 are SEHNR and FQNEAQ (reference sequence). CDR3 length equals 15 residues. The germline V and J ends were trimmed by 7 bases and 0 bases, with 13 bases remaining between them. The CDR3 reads CASIEGRSSYNEQFF. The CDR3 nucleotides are TGTGCCAGCATAGAGGGCAGGAGCTCCTACAATGAGCAGTTCTTC.

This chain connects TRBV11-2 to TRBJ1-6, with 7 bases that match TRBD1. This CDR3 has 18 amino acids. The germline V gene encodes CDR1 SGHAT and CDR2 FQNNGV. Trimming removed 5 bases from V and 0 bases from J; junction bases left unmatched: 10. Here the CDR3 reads CASSPTGAVGSYNSPLHF. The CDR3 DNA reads TGTGCCAGCAGCCCCACAGGGGCAGTAGGCTCCTATAATTCACCCCTCCACTTT.

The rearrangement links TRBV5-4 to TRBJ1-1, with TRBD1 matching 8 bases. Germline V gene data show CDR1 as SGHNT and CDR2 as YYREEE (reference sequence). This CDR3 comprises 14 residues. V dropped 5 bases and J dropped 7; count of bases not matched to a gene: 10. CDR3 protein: CASRPGTGALEAFF. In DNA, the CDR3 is TGTGCCAGCAGACCCGGGACAGGTGCCCTTGAAGCTTTCTTT.

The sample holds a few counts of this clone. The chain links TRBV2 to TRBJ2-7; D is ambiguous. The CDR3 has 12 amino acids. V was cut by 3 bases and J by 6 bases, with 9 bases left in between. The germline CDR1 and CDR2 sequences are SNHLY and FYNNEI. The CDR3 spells CASSDSKIEQYF. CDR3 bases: TGTGCCAGCAGTGACAGTAAAATCGAGCAGTACTTC.

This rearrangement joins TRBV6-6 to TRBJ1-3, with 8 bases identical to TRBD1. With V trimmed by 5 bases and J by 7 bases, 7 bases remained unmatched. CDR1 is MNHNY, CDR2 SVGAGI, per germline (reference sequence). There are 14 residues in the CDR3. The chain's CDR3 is CASSPQGARNTIYF. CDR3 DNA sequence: TGTGCCAGCAGTCCCCAGGGGGCGAGGAACACCATATATTTT.

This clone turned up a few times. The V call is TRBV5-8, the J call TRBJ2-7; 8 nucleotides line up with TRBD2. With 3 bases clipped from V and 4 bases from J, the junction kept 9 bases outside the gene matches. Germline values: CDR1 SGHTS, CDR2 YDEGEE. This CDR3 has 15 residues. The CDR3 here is CASSWGSGGSYEQYF. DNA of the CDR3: TGTGCCAGCAGCTGGGGAAGCGGGGGTTCTTACGAGCAGTACTTC.

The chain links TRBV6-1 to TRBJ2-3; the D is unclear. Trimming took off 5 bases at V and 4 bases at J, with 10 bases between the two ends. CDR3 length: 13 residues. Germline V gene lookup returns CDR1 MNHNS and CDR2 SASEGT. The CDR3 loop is CASSPSVPDTQYF. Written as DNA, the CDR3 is TGTGCCAGCAGTCCATCGGTCCCAGATACGCAGTATTTT.

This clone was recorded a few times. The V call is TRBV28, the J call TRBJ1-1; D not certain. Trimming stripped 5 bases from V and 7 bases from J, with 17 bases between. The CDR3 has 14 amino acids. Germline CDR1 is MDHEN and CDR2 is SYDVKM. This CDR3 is CASSPGSSAFEAFF. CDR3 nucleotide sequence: TGTGCCAGCAGTCCCGGGTCGTCGGCCTTTGAAGCTTTCTTT.

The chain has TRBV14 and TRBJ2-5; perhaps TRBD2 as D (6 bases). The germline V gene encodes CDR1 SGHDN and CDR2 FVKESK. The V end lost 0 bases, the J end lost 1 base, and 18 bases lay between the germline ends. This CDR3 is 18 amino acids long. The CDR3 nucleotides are TGTGCCAGCAGCCAAGAATACGGGAGCGGAGTCTCCCAAGAGACCCAGTACTTC. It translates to CASSQEYGSGVSQETQYF.

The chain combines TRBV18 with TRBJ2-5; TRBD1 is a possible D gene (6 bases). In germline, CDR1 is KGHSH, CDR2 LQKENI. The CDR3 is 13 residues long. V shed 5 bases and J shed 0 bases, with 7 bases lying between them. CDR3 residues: CASSTGYQETQYF. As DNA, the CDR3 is TGTGCCAGCTCAACAGGGTACCAAGAGACCCAGTACTTC. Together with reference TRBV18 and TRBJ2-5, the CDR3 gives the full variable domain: NAGVMQNPRHLVRRRGQEARLRCSPMKGHSHVYWYRQLPEEGLKFMVYLQKENIIDESGMPKERFSAEFPKEGPSILRIQQVVRGDSAAYFCASSTGYQETQYFGPGTRLLVL.

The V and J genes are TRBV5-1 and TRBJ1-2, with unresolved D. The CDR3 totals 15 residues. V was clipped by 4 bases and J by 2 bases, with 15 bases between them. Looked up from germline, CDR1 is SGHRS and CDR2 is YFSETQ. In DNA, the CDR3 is TGCGCCAGCAGCCAGGAACCAACGGCAAACTATGGCTACACCTTC. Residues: CASSQEPTANYGYTF.

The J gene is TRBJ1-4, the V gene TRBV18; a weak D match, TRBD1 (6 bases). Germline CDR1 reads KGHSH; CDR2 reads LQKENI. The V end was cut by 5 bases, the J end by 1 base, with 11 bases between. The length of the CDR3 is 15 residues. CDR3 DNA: TGTGCCAGCTCAAGGTCAGGGGAAACTAATGAAAAACTGTTTTTT. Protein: CASSRSGETNEKLFF.

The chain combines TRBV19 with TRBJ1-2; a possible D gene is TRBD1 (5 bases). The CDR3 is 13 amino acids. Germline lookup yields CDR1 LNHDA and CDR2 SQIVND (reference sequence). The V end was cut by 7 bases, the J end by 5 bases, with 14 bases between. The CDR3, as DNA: TGTGCCAGTAATCGGAGACAGTATTATGGCTACACCTTC. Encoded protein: CASNRRQYYGYTF. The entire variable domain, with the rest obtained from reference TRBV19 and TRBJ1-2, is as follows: DGGITQSPKYLFRKEGQNVTLSCEQNLNHDAMYWYRQDPGQGLRLIYYSQIVNDFQKGDIAEGYSVSREKKESFPLTVTSAQKNPTAFYLCASNRRQYYGYTFGSGTRLTVV.

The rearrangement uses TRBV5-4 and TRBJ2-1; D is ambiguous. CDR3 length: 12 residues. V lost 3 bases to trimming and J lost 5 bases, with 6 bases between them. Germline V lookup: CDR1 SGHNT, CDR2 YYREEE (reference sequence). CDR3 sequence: CASSSPNNEQFF. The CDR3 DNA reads TGTGCCAGCAGCTCCCCCAACAATGAGCAGTTCTTC.

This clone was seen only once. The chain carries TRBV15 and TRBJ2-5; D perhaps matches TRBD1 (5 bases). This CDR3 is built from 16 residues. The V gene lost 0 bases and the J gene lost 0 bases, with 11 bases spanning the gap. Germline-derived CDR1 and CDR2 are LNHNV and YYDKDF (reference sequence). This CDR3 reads CATSRDPSGYQETQYF. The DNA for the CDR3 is TGTGCCACCAGCAGAGACCCGTCAGGGTACCAAGAGACCCAGTACTTC. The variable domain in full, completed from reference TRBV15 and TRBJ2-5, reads DAMVIQNPRYQVTQFGKPVTLSCSQTLNHNVMYWYQQKSSQAPKLLFHYYDKDFNNEADTPDNFQSRRPNTSFCFLDIRSPGLGDTAMYLCATSRDPSGYQETQYFGPGTRLLVL.

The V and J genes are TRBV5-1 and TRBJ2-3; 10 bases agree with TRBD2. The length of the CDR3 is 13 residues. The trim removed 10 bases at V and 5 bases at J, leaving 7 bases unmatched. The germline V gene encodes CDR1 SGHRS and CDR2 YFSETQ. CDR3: CASSSGGGDTQYF. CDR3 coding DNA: TGCGCCTCCTCTAGCGGGGGTGGAGATACGCAGTATTTT.

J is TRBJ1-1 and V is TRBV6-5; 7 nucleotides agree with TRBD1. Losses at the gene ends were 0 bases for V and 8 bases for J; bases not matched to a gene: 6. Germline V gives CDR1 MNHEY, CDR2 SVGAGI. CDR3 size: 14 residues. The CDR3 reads CASSYSQGGYEAFF. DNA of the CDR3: TGTGCCAGCAGTTACTCACAAGGGGGCTACGAAGCTTTCTTT.

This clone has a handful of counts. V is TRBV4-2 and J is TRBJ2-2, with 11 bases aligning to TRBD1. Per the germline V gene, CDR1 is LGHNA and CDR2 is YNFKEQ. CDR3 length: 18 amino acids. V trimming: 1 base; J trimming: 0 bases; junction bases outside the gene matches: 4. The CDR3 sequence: CASSQVVGQGANTGELFF. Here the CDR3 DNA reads TGTGCCAGCAGCCAAGTGGTGGGACAGGGGGCGAACACCGGGGAGCTGTTTTTT.

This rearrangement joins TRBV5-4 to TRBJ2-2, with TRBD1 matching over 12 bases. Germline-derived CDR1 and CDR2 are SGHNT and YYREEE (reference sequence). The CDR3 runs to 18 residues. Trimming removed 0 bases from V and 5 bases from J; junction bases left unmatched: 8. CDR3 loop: CASSLGPGDRGRTGELFF. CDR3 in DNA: TGTGCCAGCAGCTTGGGACCGGGGGACAGGGGGCGAACCGGGGAGCTGTTTTTT.

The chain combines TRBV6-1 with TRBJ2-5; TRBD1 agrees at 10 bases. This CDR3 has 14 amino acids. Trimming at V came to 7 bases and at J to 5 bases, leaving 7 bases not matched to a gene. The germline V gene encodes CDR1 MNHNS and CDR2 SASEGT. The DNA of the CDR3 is TGTGCCAGCACCGAAGACAGGGGGCGGGAGACCCAGTACTTC. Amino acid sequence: CASTEDRGRETQYF.

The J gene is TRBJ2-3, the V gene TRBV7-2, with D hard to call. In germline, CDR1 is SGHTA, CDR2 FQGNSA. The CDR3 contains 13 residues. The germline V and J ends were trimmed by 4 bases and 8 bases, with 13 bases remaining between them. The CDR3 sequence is CASSSASTGTQYF. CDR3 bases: TGTGCCAGCAGCTCCGCCTCCACGGGTACGCAGTATTTT.